The clone carrying this TCR beta chain was observed a handful of times. Its antigen is as yet unknown. This sample's time point: baseline pretreatment blood. Treatment: 15 Gy SBRT to primary tumor, nephrectomy 4 weeks later. This record belongs to a study of radiation and T cells in renal cell carcinoma. At the level of the study: Nephrectomy followed 15 Gy stereotactic body radiation by 4 weeks. Notes on the study in general: In blood, top tumor clones expanded by 2 weeks, shrinking by 4.

This table comes from immunoSEQ multiplex PCR, and its TCRdb copy is limited to in-frame clones, with some not included. The sample shows more than 75,000 clones, under 90% of them seen only once. Germline V gene lookup returns CDR1 MGHRA and CDR2 YSYEKL. Unmatched junction bases numbered 7, after V lost 1 base and J lost 0 bases. The CDR3 runs to 19 residues. The receptor's source is a man aged 55-75 years with renal cell carcinoma. The chain links TRBV4-1 to TRBJ2-4; 12 nucleotides line up with TRBD2. Sequenced material: blood, taken from a patient whose treatment included radiotherapy and nephrectomy. CDR3 amino acids: CASSQGGLAGRLAKNIQYF. CDR3 nucleotides: TGCGCCAGCAGCCAAGGTGGACTAGCGGGACGATTAGCCAAAAACATTCAGTACTTC.